One sample yielded the 27 T cell receptor beta chains listed below, sequenced in a study of cytomegalovirus exposure and HLA in healthy donors. The PCR employed 60 Vbeta primers together with 13 Jbeta primers. Using immunoSEQ multiplex PCR, the repertoire was profiled, and TCRdb retains in-frame clones only, with some absent. The sample gives 150,000 or so clones, 76% of which show up once; around 3% is in the top ten. The sample taken for sequencing was PBMCs. The receptors come from a male donor in good health and CMV-seronegative.

The chain recombines TRBV6-4 with TRBJ2-1, with 10 bases identical to TRBD2. CDR1 is MRHNA and CDR2 is SNTAGT in the germline V gene. The CDR3 is 15 amino acids. V trimming: 3 bases; J trimming: 10 bases; junction bases outside the gene matches: 9. CDR3 residues: CASSERAGGASEQFF. The CDR3 DNA reads as TGTGCCAGCAGTGAAAGAGCGGGGGGGGCCTCGGAGCAGTTCTTC.

This chain connects TRBV10-3 to TRBJ1-6; tentative D call: TRBD1 (5 bases). CDR1 and CDR2 from the germline V gene are ENHRY and SYGVKD. CDR3 size: 15 residues. Trimming took 3 bases from V and 7 from J, leaving 13 bases between them. The CDR3 here is CAISDPRDLNSPLHF. For the CDR3, the DNA is TGTGCCATCAGTGACCCCCGGGACTTAAATTCACCCCTCCACTTT.

CDR3 amino acids: CAWSVGQSYEQYF. The CDR3 DNA reads as TGTGCCTGGAGTGTGGGACAGAGCTACGAGCAGTACTTC. The V gene is TRBV30, the J gene TRBJ2-7; 7 positions match TRBD1. This CDR3 is 13 amino acids long. The V segment lost 0 bases and the J segment 3 bases; nucleotides outside the gene matches: 2. Germline lookup yields CDR1 GTSNPN and CDR2 SVGIG (reference sequence).

V usage is TRBV10-3 and J usage is TRBJ2-6, with a possible D match to TRBD2 (5 bases). Germline CDR1 ENHRY, CDR2 SYGVKD. V was pared by 9 bases and J by 0 bases, with 9 bases between. The CDR3 length is 14 residues. In nucleotides, the CDR3 is TGTGCCATACAACGGGACTCTGGGGCCAACGTCCTGACTTTC. This encodes CAIQRDSGANVLTF.

This clone has a single count. The V gene is TRBV4-3, the J gene TRBJ2-1; 8 bases are shared with TRBD2. The CDR3 consists of 17 residues. J gave up 4 bases and V 0 bases, and 8 bases lay outside the gene matches. Germline-derived CDR1 and CDR2 are LGHNA and YSLEER. This chain's CDR3 is CASSQEKAGVKYNEQFF. The CDR3 nucleotides read TGCGCCAGCAGCCAAGAAAAAGCGGGAGTAAAGTACAATGAGCAGTTCTTC.

This clone was observed once. The rearrangement joins TRBV5-6 to TRBJ1-6; no definite D call. CDR3 length equals 15 residues. V was clipped by 0 bases and J by 11 bases, with 15 bases between them. Germline V gene lookup returns CDR1 SGHDT and CDR2 YYEEEE. The CDR3 is CASSLVSVGGPPLHF. The CDR3 DNA follows: TGTGCCAGCAGCTTGGTTTCGGTGGGAGGCCCACCCCTCCACTTT.

The gene calls are TRBV9 and TRBJ2-5, with D perhaps matching TRBD2 (5 bases). CDR3 length equals 13 residues. The germline V gene has CDR1 SGDLS and CDR2 YYNGEE. Trimming removed 0 bases at V and 10 bases at J, with 13 bases between. CDR3 DNA: TGTGCCAGCAGCGTAGCTCCCTTGGAGGTCCAGTACTTC. Translated, it gives CASSVAPLEVQYF.

The chain is built from TRBV28 and TRBJ2-1; tentatively, D is TRBD2 (6 bases). Trimming shortened V by 2 bases and J by 7 bases, and 12 bases separated the two germline ends. Germline V gene sequence: CDR1 MDHEN, CDR2 SYDVKM. This CDR3 is built from 14 residues. The CDR3 is CASSLKLEGNEQFF. DNA of the CDR3: TGTGCCAGCAGTTTAAAGTTGGAGGGAAATGAGCAGTTCTTC.

This chain links TRBV28 with TRBJ2-3; 11 positions match TRBD2. Unmatched junction bases numbered 2, after V lost 2 bases and J lost 7 bases. This CDR3 is 14 amino acids long. Germline V gene data show CDR1 as MDHEN and CDR2 as SYDVKM. The CDR3 loop is CASSLVAGGHTQYF. CDR3 nucleotides: TGTGCCAGCAGTTTAGTAGCGGGGGGGCATACGCAGTATTTT.

J is TRBJ2-5 and V is TRBV9, with TRBD2 matching 12 bases. In germline, CDR1 is SGDLS, CDR2 YYNGEE. J was trimmed by 1 base and V by 1 base; bases with no gene match: 2. This CDR3 comprises 16 residues. Here the CDR3 reads CASSVLAGGFQETQYF. The CDR3 nucleotides read TGTGCCAGCAGCGTACTAGCGGGGGGGTTCCAAGAGACCCAGTACTTC.

This rearrangement joins TRBV7-2 to TRBJ2-2; D is perhaps TRBD2 (6 bases). The CDR3 has 18 amino acids. The germline V and J ends were trimmed by 4 bases and 0 bases, with 18 bases remaining between them. Germline loops: CDR1 SGHTA, CDR2 FQGNSA. The CDR3 protein is CASSSFRGTAANTGELFF. The DNA of the CDR3 is TGTGCCAGCAGCTCTTTTCGCGGGACCGCCGCGAACACCGGGGAGCTGTTTTTT.

The rearrangement links TRBV5-4 to TRBJ1-3; perhaps TRBD1 as D (5 bases). The germline V gene has CDR1 SGHNT and CDR2 YYREEE (reference sequence). The CDR3 is 15 amino acids. Trimming pared 1 base from V and 4 bases from J, leaving 12 bases between. The CDR3 region is CASSLSATVGNTIYF. CDR3 sequence (DNA): TGTGCCAGCAGCTTGTCTGCGACAGTCGGAAACACCATATATTTT. Looking up the rest from reference TRBV5-4 and TRBJ1-3 gives the full variable domain: ETGVTQSPTHLIKTRGQQVTLRCSSQSGHNTVSWYQQALGQGPQFIFQYYREEENGRGNFPPRFSGLQFPNYSSELNVNALELDDSALYLCASSLSATVGNTIYFGEGSWLTVV.

The chain couples TRBV28 to TRBJ2-6; D gene unclear. V lost 1 base and J 4 bases, leaving 5 bases between the germline ends. Germline V gene data show CDR1 as MDHEN and CDR2 as SYDVKM. The CDR3 sequence is 14 residues long. CDR3 sequence (DNA): TGTGCCAGCAGTTTATTACTAGGGGCCAACGTCCTGACTTTC. It yields the protein CASSLLLGANVLTF.

The gene calls are TRBV7-2 and TRBJ2-1, with 7 bases that match TRBD1. Germline V gives CDR1 SGHTA, CDR2 FQGNSA. The CDR3 runs 13 residues. The trim removed 6 bases at V and 10 bases at J, leaving 9 bases unmatched. The chain's CDR3 is CASRAPTGTEQFF. The CDR3 bases are TGTGCCAGCAGAGCACCGACAGGGACGGAGCAGTTCTTC.

V is TRBV9 and J is TRBJ2-1; no reliable D call. V lost 2 bases and J 2 bases, leaving 2 bases between the germline ends. Germline-derived CDR1 and CDR2 are SGDLS and YYNGEE. This CDR3 comprises 12 residues. The CDR3 coding sequence is TGTGCCAGCAGCGTCACCTACAATGAGCAGTTCTTC. Translating gives CASSVTYNEQFF.

The chain joins TRBV2 to TRBJ2-7; possibly TRBD1 for D (6 bases). Germline CDR1 SNHLY, CDR2 FYNNEI. V lost 5 bases, J lost 0 bases, and 11 bases lay in between. This CDR3 region has 14 residues. In DNA, the CDR3 is TGTGCCAGCAGTCGGCAGGGGAGCTCCTACGAGCAGTACTTC. Translating it yields CASSRQGSSYEQYF.

The V gene is TRBV29-1, the J gene TRBJ2-1; D not resolved. This CDR3 contains 11 residues. V gave up 0 bases and J gave up 8 bases, with 5 bases separating them. Germline assignment: CDR1 SQVTM and CDR2 ANQGSEA. CDR3 in DNA: TGCAGCGTTGAAGATTGGCATGAGCAGTTCTTC. Translated, it gives CSVEDWHEQFF.

The chain uses TRBV10-3 and TRBJ1-6; 10 nucleotides line up with TRBD1. The CDR3 spans 16 residues. The ends lost 2 bases at V and 7 bases at J; junction bases unmatched: 5. Germline CDR1 is ENHRY and CDR2 is SYGVKD. As DNA, the CDR3 is TGTGCCATCAGTGAGGGGACAGGGGTTAGCAATTCACCCCTCCACTTT. Amino acid sequence: CAISEGTGVSNSPLHF.

The genes are TRBV6-5 and TRBJ1-4; D not resolved. Trimming cost V 10 bases and J 0 bases, with 15 bases left between them. CDR3 length: 15 residues. Looked up from germline, CDR1 is MNHEY and CDR2 is SVGAGI. The CDR3 loop reads CATHRGRATNEKLFF. CDR3 in DNA: TGTGCCACCCACCGAGGGAGAGCAACTAATGAAAAACTGTTTTTT.

V usage is TRBV19 and J usage is TRBJ1-2, with D possibly matching TRBD1 (5 bases). This CDR3 has 14 residues. The germline V and J ends were trimmed by 3 bases and 3 bases, with 11 bases remaining between them. Germline V lookup: CDR1 LNHDA, CDR2 SQIVND (reference sequence). This CDR3 is CASSMQGLDYGYTF. CDR3 bases: TGTGCCAGTAGTATGCAGGGTTTGGACTATGGCTACACCTTC.

This chain links TRBV27 with TRBJ2-5; TRBD1 might be the D (5 bases). V shed 2 bases and J shed 4 bases, with 8 bases lying between them. The CDR3 consists of 13 residues. Germline CDR1 is MNHEY and CDR2 is SMNVEV (reference sequence). The CDR3 sequence: CASSLRGRETQYF. As DNA, the CDR3 is TGTGCCAGCAGTTTAAGGGGAAGAGAGACCCAGTACTTC.

The chain is built from TRBV2 and TRBJ1-2, with 9 positions matching TRBD1. V trimming: 6 bases; J trimming: 6 bases; junction bases outside the gene matches: 8. CDR3 length: 14 amino acids. Germline CDR1 reads SNHLY; CDR2 reads FYNNEI. CDR3 protein: CASSRQGVNDGYTF. CDR3 nucleotides: TGTGCCAGCAGCCGACAGGGGGTGAATGATGGCTACACCTTC.

This clone appeared a few times. The rearrangement links TRBV7-9 to TRBJ2-1; no definite D call. V lost 5 bases and J lost 9, with 14 bases in between. The V gene's germline CDR1 is SEHNR and CDR2 FQNEAQ (reference sequence). The CDR3 runs to 13 residues. This CDR3 is CASSPPGSSEQFF. Here the CDR3 DNA reads TGTGCCAGCAGCCCTCCCGGGTCCAGTGAGCAGTTCTTC.

In its sample, this clone was seen a few times. The chain employs TRBV2 and TRBJ1-6, with D unclear. This CDR3 has 14 residues. Germline-derived CDR1 and CDR2 are SNHLY and FYNNEI. Trimming pared 8 bases from V and 3 bases from J, leaving 11 bases between. The CDR3 DNA reads TGTGCCAGCTTAGAGTCTCTCTATAATTCACCCCTCCACTTT. Its protein product is CASLESLYNSPLHF.

The genes are TRBV7-9 and TRBJ2-5; TRBD1 is a possible D gene (6 bases). Trimming stripped 1 base from V and 2 bases from J, with 11 bases between. Germline CDR1 is SEHNR and CDR2 is FQNEAQ (reference sequence). The CDR3 runs 15 residues. DNA for the CDR3: TGTGCCAGCAGCTTAGTCACAGGGCTACAAGAGACCCAGTACTTC. Its translation is CASSLVTGLQETQYF.

This clone has more than one count but fewer than ten. The chain employs TRBV7-3 and TRBJ2-1; a possible D gene is TRBD2 (5 bases). This CDR3 comprises 16 residues. Trimming pared 0 bases from V and 4 bases from J, leaving 13 bases between. CDR1 is SGHTA and CDR2 is FQGTGA in the germline V gene. CDR3 protein: CASSLTPSGLYNEQFF. The CDR3 coding sequence is TGTGCCAGCAGCTTAACGCCCAGCGGCCTATACAATGAGCAGTTCTTC.

The V call is TRBV5-4, the J call TRBJ2-3; 9 positions agree with TRBD2. CDR1 is SGHNT, CDR2 YYREEE, per germline (reference sequence). V was clipped by 1 base and J by 7 bases; unmatched bases: 7. This CDR3 contains 15 residues. CDR3 loop: CASSLTSGQGNTQYF. CDR3 DNA: TGTGCCAGCAGCTTGACTAGCGGGCAAGGGAATACGCAGTATTTT. Complete variable domain (other parts from reference TRBV5-4 and TRBJ2-3): ETGVTQSPTHLIKTRGQQVTLRCSSQSGHNTVSWYQQALGQGPQFIFQYYREEENGRGNFPPRFSGLQFPNYSSELNVNALELDDSALYLCASSLTSGQGNTQYFGPGTRLTVL.